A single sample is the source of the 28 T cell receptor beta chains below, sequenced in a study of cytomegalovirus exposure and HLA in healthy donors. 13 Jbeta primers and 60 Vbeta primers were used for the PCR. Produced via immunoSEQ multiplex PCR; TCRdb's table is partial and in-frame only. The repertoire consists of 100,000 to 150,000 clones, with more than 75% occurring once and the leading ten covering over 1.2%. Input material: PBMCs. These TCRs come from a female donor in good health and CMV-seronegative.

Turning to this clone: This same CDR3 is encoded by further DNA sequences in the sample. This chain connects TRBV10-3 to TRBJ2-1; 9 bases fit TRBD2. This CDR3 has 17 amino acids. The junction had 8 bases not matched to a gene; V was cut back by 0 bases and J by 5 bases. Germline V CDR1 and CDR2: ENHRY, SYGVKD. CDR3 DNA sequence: TGTGCCATCAGTGAGTCCAGGGCTAGCGGGGATAACAATGAGCAGTTCTTC. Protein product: CAISESRASGDNNEQFF.

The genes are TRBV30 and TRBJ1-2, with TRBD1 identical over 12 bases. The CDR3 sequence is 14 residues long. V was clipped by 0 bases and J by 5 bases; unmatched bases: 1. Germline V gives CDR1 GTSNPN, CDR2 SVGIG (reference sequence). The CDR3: CAWSVGQGAYGYTF. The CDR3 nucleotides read TGTGCCTGGAGTGTGGGACAGGGGGCTTATGGCTACACCTTC.

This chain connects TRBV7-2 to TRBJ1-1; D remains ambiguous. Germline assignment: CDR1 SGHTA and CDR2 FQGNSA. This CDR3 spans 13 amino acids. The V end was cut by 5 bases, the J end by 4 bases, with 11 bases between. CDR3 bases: TGTGCCAGCAGCCCCCGGGTCCTCACTGAAGCTTTCTTT. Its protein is CASSPRVLTEAFF.

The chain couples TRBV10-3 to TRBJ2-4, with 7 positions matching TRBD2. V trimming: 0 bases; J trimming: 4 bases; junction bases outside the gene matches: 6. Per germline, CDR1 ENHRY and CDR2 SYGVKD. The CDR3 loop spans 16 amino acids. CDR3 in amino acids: CAISESRAGDKNIQYF. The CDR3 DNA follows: TGTGCCATCAGTGAGTCGAGGGCGGGAGATAAAAACATTCAGTACTTC.

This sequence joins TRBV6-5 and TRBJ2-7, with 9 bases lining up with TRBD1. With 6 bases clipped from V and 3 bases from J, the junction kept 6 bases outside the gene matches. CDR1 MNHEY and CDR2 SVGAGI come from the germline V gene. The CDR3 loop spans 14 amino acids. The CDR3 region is CASRNTGGVYEQYF. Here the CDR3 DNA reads TGTGCCAGCAGGAATACAGGGGGCGTCTACGAGCAGTACTTC.

The CDR3 DNA reads TGCAGCTCCAGGGGGCAAGTGGATGAGCAGTTCTTC. It yields the protein CSSRGQVDEQFF. V gene TRBV29-1 combines with J gene TRBJ2-1; 8 nucleotides agree with TRBD1. The CDR3 runs to 12 residues. Germline CDR1 and CDR2: SQVTM and ANQGSEA. V was pared by 8 bases and J by 8 bases, with 8 bases of the junction left unmatched.

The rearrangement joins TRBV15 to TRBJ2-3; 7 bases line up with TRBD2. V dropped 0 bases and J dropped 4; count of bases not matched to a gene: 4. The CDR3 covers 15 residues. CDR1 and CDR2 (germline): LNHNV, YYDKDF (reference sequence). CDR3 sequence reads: CATSRDREVPDTQYF. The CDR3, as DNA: TGTGCCACCAGCAGAGATCGGGAGGTCCCAGATACGCAGTATTTT. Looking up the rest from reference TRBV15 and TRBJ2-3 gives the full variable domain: DAMVIQNPRYQVTQFGKPVTLSCSQTLNHNVMYWYQQKSSQAPKLLFHYYDKDFNNEADTPDNFQSRRPNTSFCFLDIRSPGLGDTAMYLCATSRDREVPDTQYFGPGTRLTVL.

CDR3 in amino acids: CTSSQECQVGDGYTF. The DNA of the CDR3 is TGCACCAGCAGCCAAGAGTGCCAGGTAGGGGATGGCTACACCTTC. The chain is built from TRBV1 and TRBJ1-2; no check of the table's D call, TRBD1, against the DNA was made. TRBV1 is noted as a pseudogene. The CDR3 contains 15 residues.

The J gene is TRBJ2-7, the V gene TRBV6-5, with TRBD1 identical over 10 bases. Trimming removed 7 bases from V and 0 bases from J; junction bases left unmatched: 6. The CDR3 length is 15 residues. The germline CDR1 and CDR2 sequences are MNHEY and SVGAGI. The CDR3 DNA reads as TGTGCCAGCACCGGGACAGGGGCCAACTCCTACGAGCAGTACTTC. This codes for CASTGTGANSYEQYF.

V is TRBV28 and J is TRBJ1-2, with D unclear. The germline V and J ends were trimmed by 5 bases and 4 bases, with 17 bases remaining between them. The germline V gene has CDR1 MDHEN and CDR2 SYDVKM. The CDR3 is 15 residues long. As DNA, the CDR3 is TGTGCCAGCAGTATTATGCGGGCTACCTCCTATGGCTACACCTTC. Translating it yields CASSIMRATSYGYTF.

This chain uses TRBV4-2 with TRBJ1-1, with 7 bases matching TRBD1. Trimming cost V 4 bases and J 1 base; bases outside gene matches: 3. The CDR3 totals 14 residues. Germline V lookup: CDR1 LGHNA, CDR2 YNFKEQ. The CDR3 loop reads CASSPRTGNTEAFF. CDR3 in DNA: TGTGCCAGCAGCCCGAGGACAGGGAACACTGAAGCTTTCTTT.

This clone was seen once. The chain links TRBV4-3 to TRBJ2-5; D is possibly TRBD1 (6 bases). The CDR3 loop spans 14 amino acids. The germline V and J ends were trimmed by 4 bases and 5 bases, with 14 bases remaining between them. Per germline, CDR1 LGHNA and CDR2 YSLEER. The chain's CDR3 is CASSLDRRWETQYF. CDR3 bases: TGCGCCAGCAGCCTTGACAGGCGGTGGGAGACCCAGTACTTC.

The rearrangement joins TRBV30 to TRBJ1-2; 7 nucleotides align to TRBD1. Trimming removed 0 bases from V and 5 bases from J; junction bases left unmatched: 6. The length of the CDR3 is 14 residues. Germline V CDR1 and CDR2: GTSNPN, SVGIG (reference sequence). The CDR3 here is CAWSVLGTVYGYTF. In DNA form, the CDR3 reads TGTGCCTGGAGTGTACTAGGGACAGTATATGGCTACACCTTC.

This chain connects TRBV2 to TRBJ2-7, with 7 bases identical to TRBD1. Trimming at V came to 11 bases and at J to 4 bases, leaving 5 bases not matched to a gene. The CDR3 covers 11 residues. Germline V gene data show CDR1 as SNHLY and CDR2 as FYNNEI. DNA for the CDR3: TGTGCCGGGAGACAGGGATACGAGCAGTACTTC. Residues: CAGRQGYEQYF.

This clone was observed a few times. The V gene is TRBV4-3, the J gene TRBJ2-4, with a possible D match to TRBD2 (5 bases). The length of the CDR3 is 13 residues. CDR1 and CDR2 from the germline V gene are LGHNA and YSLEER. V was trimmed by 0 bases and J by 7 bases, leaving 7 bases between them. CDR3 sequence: CASSQDRGNIQYF. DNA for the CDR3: TGCGCCAGCAGCCAAGATAGAGGGAACATTCAGTACTTC.

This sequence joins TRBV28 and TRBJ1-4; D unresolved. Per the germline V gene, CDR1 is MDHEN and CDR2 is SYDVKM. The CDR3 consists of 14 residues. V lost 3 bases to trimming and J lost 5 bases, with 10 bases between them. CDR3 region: CASSLGRPNEKLFF. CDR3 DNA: TGTGCCAGCAGTTTGGGCAGACCAAATGAAAAACTGTTTTTT.

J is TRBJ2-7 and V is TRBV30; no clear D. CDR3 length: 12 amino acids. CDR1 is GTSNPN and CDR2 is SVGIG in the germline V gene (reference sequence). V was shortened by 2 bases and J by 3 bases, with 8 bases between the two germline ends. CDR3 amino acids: CAWSPPRYEQYF. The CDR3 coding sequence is TGTGCCTGGAGTCCCCCTCGCTACGAGCAGTACTTC.

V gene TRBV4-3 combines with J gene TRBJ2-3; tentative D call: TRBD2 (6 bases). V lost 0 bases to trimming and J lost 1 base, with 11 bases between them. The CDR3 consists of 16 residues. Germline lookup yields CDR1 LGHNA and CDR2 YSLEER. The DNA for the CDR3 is TGCGCCAGCAGCCAAGACGTGACGGGGGGCACAGATACGCAGTATTTT. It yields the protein CASSQDVTGGTDTQYF.

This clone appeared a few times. DNA of the CDR3: TGTGCCAGCAGCTTAAACAGGGTCGGTGTGGGCTACACCTTC. Translated: CASSLNRVGVGYTF. The chain joins TRBV11-2 to TRBJ1-2; TRBD1 is a possible D gene (6 bases). The V end lost 2 bases, the J end lost 8 bases, and 15 bases lay between the germline ends. The CDR3 is made up of 14 amino acids. Germline assignment: CDR1 SGHAT and CDR2 FQNNGV.

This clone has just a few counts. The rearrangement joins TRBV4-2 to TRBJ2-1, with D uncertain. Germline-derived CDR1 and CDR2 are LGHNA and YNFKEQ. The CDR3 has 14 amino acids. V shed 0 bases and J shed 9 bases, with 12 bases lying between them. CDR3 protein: CASSQEDPRLEQFF. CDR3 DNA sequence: TGTGCCAGCAGCCAAGAAGATCCTAGACTTGAGCAGTTCTTC.

CDR3 DNA: TGTGCAAGTCGCTTAGCGCGCGTCAGGGGGCCGAAGACTGAAGCTTTCTTT. The encoded protein is CASRLARVRGPKTEAFF. This sequence joins TRBV12-2 and TRBJ1-1; TRBD1 is taken as the D call from the table, unchecked against the DNA. TRBV12-2 is termed a pseudogene. CDR3 length: 17 amino acids.

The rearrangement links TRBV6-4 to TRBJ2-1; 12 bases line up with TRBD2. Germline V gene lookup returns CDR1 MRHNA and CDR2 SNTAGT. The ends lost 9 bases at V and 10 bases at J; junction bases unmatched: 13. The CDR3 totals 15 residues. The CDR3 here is CASTLKTSGREEQFF. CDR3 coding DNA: TGTGCCAGTACGCTTAAGACTAGCGGGAGAGAGGAGCAGTTCTTC.

CDR3 DNA sequence: TGTGCCAGCTCACCAGACAGCAGCTCCTACGAGCAGTACTTC. Protein: CASSPDSSSYEQYF. The chain uses TRBV18 and TRBJ2-7; D may be TRBD1 (5 bases). V lost 2 bases to trimming and J lost 0 bases, with 8 bases between them. In germline, CDR1 is KGHSH, CDR2 LQKENI. The CDR3 is 14 residues long.

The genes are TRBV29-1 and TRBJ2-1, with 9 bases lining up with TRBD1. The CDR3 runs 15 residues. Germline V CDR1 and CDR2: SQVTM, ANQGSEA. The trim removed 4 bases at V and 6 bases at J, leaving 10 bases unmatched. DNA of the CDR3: TGCAGCGTTGTGCGCGGGACAGGGTTCGGCAATGAGCAGTTCTTC. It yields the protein CSVVRGTGFGNEQFF.

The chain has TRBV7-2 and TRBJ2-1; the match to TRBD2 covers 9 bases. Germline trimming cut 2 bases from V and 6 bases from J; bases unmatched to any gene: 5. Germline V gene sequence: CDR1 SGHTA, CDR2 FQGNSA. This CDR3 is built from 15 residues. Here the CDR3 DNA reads TGTGCCAGCAGCTTACGGCGGGAGGGCCGCAATGAGCAGTTCTTC. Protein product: CASSLRREGRNEQFF.

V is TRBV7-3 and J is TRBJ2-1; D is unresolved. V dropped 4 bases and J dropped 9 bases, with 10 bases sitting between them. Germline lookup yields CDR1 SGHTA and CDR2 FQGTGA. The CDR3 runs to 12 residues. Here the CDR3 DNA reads TGTGCCAGCAGCTCCTATGGCGGTGAGCAGTTCTTC. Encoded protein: CASSSYGGEQFF.

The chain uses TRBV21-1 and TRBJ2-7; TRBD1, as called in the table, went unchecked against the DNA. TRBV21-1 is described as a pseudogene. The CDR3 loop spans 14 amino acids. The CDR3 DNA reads TGTGCCAGCAGCAGTAGGGACAGGGTTCACGAGCAGTACTTC. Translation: CASSSRDRVHEQYF.

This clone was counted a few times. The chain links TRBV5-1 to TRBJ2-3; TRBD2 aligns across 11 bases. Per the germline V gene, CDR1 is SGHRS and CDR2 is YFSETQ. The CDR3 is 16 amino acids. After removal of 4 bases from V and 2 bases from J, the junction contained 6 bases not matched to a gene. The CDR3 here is CASSPGTSGYTDTQYF. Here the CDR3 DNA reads TGCGCCAGCAGCCCGGGGACTAGCGGATACACAGATACGCAGTATTTT.